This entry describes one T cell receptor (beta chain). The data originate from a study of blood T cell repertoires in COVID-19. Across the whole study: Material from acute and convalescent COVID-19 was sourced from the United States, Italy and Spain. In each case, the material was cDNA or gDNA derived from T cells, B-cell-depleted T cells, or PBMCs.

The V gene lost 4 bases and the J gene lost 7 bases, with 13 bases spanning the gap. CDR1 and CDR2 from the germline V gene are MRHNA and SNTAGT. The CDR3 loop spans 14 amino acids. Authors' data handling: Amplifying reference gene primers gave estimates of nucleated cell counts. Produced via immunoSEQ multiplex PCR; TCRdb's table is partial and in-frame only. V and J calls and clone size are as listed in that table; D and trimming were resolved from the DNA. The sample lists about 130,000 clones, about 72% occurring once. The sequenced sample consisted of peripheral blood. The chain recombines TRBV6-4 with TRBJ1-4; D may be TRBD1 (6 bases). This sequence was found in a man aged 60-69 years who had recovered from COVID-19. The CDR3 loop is CASSVEAGVEKLFF. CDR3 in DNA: TGTGCCAGCAGTGTCGAGGCAGGGGTTGAAAAACTGTTTTTT.